This TCR beta chain was captured by sequencing in a study of regulatory T cells in long-lasting Graves disease. Time point defined: newly diagnosed GD, antithyroid drugs for less than 3 months. RNA extracted from PBMCs served as the sequencing template. HTBI primers from iRepertoire and Arm-PCR of CDR3 regions yielded the TCR beta libraries. One entry per CDR3 protein results from TCRdb running MiXCR on the multiplex PCR reads. The sample shows 550,000 to 700,000 distinct CDR3 sequences, about 16% of them seen only once. In this sample, this clonotype turned up many times. Germline V gives CDR1 GTSNPN, CDR2 SVGIG (reference sequence). The CDR3 length is 14 residues. V was trimmed by 2 bases and J by 4 bases, leaving 14 bases between them. These data were also reused for a study on T cells in Graves' hyperthyroidism and ophthalmopathy.

This chain uses TRBV30 with TRBJ1-1; no definite D call. The clonotype comes from a man younger than 35 with Graves disease. The sample consisted of peripheral blood mononuclear cells (PBMCs), taken at new diagnosis, from a patient treated with antithyroid drugs. CDR3 in DNA: TGTGCCTGGAGTTTGGGTGGAGCTGGCACTGAAGCTTTCTTT. Encoded protein: CAWSLGGAGTEAFF. Using reference TRBV30 and TRBJ1-1 for the parts outside the CDR3, the full variable domain is SQTIHQWPATLVQPVGSPLSLECTVEGTSNPNLYWYRQAAGRGLQLLFYSVGIGQISSEVPQNLSASRPQDRQFILSSKKLLLSDSGFYLCAWSLGGAGTEAFFGQGTRLTVV.